Described below is a single T cell receptor (beta chain) sequence and its context. What antigen it recognizes has not been identified. No base-level quality is on record; no much larger clone is a single base apart. Mismatch repair deficiency in every enrolled patient was established by polymerase chain reaction or immunohistochemistry. TCR sequencing was performed for a few patients who responded to pembrolizumab therapy. The phase II trial prospectively evaluated PD-1 blockade with pembrolizumab in advanced mismatch repair-deficient cancers, independent of tissue of origin. Peripheral blood T cell samples were gathered serially, both before PD-1 blockade started and at multiple time points afterward. Blood sampling times were expressed in weeks after the first pembrolizumab dose. This specimen comes from a study of PD-1 blockade in mismatch repair-deficient tumors (dated by TCRdb to 2015 to 2018). With regard to the full study: The trial enrolled 86 consecutive patients with approximately twelve mismatch repair-deficient cancer types between late 2013 and late 2016, all previously treated and progressing. Tumor-associated T cell clones in the peripheral blood of patients responding to PD-1 blockade were tracked using deep sequencing of TCR CDR3 regions. The study at large found these results: After pembrolizumab, tumor-resident clones, which were often undetectable in blood before treatment, expanded rapidly and then contracted, generally ahead of radiologic responses.

The CDR3, from cysteine to phenylalanine, totals 15 residues. The read is trimmed to its CDR3 DNA, 45 bases read in frame from base 1. Per the germline V gene (reference sequence), LNHDA is the CDR1 and SQIVND is the CDR2. The junction shows trimming of 6 bases on V and 1 base on J, and the gene matches do not reach 3 bases of it. To prepare the library, the immunoSEQ multiplex PCR assay was applied. Here the immuneACCESS table is served through TCRdb, limited to in-frame sequences with V and J called. Missing clones are a known gap in these copies; in checked studies unresolved V genes cover under half, and the rest lacks a known reason. In this sample the table shows 55,000 to 85,000 clones, around 73% of which occur a single time. Roughly 6% of the sample belongs to the ten largest clones.

This receptor was obtained from an adult with mismatch repair-deficient cancer. The sample here was peripheral blood, taken 2 weeks after starting pembrolizumab. Rearrangement joined TRBV19 to TRBJ2-2; the junction holds 9 bases that match TRBD1. The CDR3 corresponds to CASSPGQGNTGELFF. The nucleotide sequence reads as follows: TGTGCCAGTAGCCCGGGACAGGGGAACACCGGGGAGCTGTTTTTT.